Below are 30 T cell receptor beta chains sequenced from a single sample in a study of T-cell reconstitution after alpha-beta-depleted transplantation in children. This sample's TCRbeta library carried unique molecular identifier barcodes. From the PCR reads, TCRdb called clonotypes with MiXCR, one entry per CDR3 protein. The repertoire consists of about 980,000 distinct CDR3 sequences, with about 29% occurring once and the leading ten covering roughly 30%. The starting material was PBMCs, mostly from graft donor cells, obtained 360 days after TCRalphabeta/CD19-depleted stem cell transplant. These receptors all stem from a boy under two years old who had a stem cell transplant for SCID, so the T cells may come from the graft donor.

The V gene is TRBV12-3 or TRBV12-4, the J gene TRBJ2-1; D possibly corresponds to TRBD2 (7 bases). The CDR3 contains 16 residues. V lost 0 bases and J lost 9, with 18 bases in between. The CDR3 region has the DNA TGTGCCAGCAGTTTAGCTGGGGGGGGGCCATTAAGTGAGCAGTTCTTC. As protein: CASSLAGGGPLSEQFF.

The sample holds many counts of this clonotype. This chain uses TRBV12-3 or TRBV12-4 with TRBJ2-7; D is unclear. Trimming removed 6 bases at V and 0 bases at J, with 6 bases between. This CDR3 has 12 amino acids. The CDR3 sequence is CASSPRSYEQYF. Here the CDR3 DNA reads TGTGCCAGCAGCCCCCGCTCCTACGAGCAGTACTTC.

CDR3 amino acids: CASRGQGEAREQYF. CDR3 coding DNA: TGTGCCAGTAGGGGACAGGGGGAGGCCCGCGAGCAGTACTTC. V gene TRBV19 combines with J gene TRBJ2-7, with 11 bases lining up with TRBD1. Germline V gene sequence: CDR1 LNHDA, CDR2 SQIVND (reference sequence). The CDR3 is made up of 14 amino acids. Germline trimming cut 6 bases from V and 6 bases from J; bases unmatched to any gene: 7.

The chain links TRBV10-3 to TRBJ1-5, with a possible D match to TRBD1 (6 bases). Germline loops: CDR1 ENHRY, CDR2 SYGVKD. The CDR3 length is 15 residues. V was trimmed by 5 bases and J by 4 bases, leaving 15 bases between them. The DNA of the CDR3 is TGTGCCATCAGTCCCTCCGGGACACAAAATCAGCCCCAGCATTTT. The encoded protein is CAISPSGTQNQPQHF.

This clonotype was counted between two and nine times. The V call is TRBV7-3, the J call TRBJ2-1; possibly TRBD2 for D (5 bases). CDR1 is SGHTA, CDR2 FQGTGA, per germline. The CDR3 is 15 amino acids. The V and J ends lost 1 base and 10 bases respectively, with 17 bases between them. CDR3 bases: TGTGCCAGCAGCTTAAGCCTAGCTCCTTCAGAGGAGCAGTTCTTC. Protein product: CASSLSLAPSEEQFF.

The chain combines TRBV5-1 with TRBJ2-5; maybe TRBD1 (6 bases). The germline gives CDR1 SGHRS, CDR2 YFSETQ. Trimming cost V 2 bases and J 5 bases, with 13 bases left between them. This CDR3 spans 14 amino acids. The DNA for the CDR3 is TGCGCCAGCAGCTTCTCCGGGCAGGGGGAGACCCAGTACTTC. Protein product: CASSFSGQGETQYF.

This clonotype has more than one count but fewer than ten. Here the CDR3 reads CASSLAKDHNNEQFF. The CDR3 DNA reads as TGCGCCAGCAGCTTGGCCAAGGACCACAACAATGAGCAGTTCTTC. The chain uses TRBV5-1 and TRBJ2-1; no firm D call. Germline CDR1 reads SGHRS; CDR2 reads YFSETQ. The germline V and J ends were trimmed by 0 bases and 5 bases, with 12 bases remaining between them. CDR3 length: 15 amino acids.

This clonotype was observed a handful of times. The V and J genes are TRBV14 and TRBJ1-2; 7 nucleotides align to TRBD1. J gave up 8 bases and V 3 bases, and 12 bases lay outside the gene matches. The CDR3 runs to 15 residues. Germline CDR1 reads SGHDN; CDR2 reads FVKESK. CDR3 bases: TGTGCCAGCAGCCACCGGACAGGCTTCGTAAGAGGCTACACCTTC. This encodes CASSHRTGFVRGYTF.

This clonotype has only a few counts. The chain links TRBV4-3 to TRBJ2-3, with D tentatively TRBD2 (6 bases). Per germline, CDR1 LGHNA and CDR2 YSLEER. The CDR3 length is 14 residues. The V and J ends lost 1 base and 2 bases respectively, with 7 bases between them. This chain's CDR3 is CASSQVDYTDTQYF. CDR3 DNA sequence: TGCGCCAGCAGCCAAGTGGACTACACAGATACGCAGTATTTT.

V and J are TRBV20-1 and TRBJ2-7; 9 bases align to TRBD2. Trimming removed 4 bases from V and 3 bases from J; junction bases left unmatched: 16. Germline CDR1 is DFQATT and CDR2 is SNEGSKA (reference sequence). The CDR3 has 17 residues. CDR3 nucleotide sequence: TGCAGTGCTACCCCTATGTTAGCGGGGGCCGGCTACTACGAGCAGTACTTC. It translates to CSATPMLAGAGYYEQYF.

CDR3 loop: CASSLRVWGGGRSSYNEQFF. CDR3 DNA: TGTGCCAGCAGCTTAAGGGTTTGGGGCGGGGGGCGCAGCTCCTACAATGAGCAGTTCTTC. The J gene is TRBJ2-1, the V gene TRBV11-2; the match to TRBD2 covers 8 bases. Germline V gives CDR1 SGHAT, CDR2 FQNNGV. V lost 2 bases and J lost 0; bases outside the gene matches: 15. This CDR3 has 20 amino acids.

This clonotype was detected only a few times. The chain links TRBV5-1 to TRBJ1-2; maybe TRBD1 (5 bases). The CDR3 length is 15 residues. The V end lost 0 bases, the J end lost 3 bases, and 12 bases lay between the germline ends. CDR1 SGHRS and CDR2 YFSETQ come from the germline V gene. Here the CDR3 reads CASSLEARGDYGYTF. The DNA of the CDR3 is TGCGCCAGCAGCTTGGAAGCCAGAGGGGACTATGGCTACACCTTC.

V and J are TRBV4-1 and TRBJ1-1, with D perhaps matching TRBD1 (6 bases). The CDR3 is made up of 14 amino acids. CDR1 and CDR2 (germline): MGHRA, YSYEKL. V lost 6 bases and J lost 5, with 16 bases in between. CDR3 nucleotides: TGCGCCAGCAGACCATTACAGGGTCGGACTGAAGCTTTCTTT. Protein sequence: CASRPLQGRTEAFF.

This clonotype turned up a few times. J is TRBJ2-5 and V is TRBV7-2; 10 bases agree with TRBD2. Germline CDR1 reads SGHTA; CDR2 reads FQGNSA. V lost 2 bases and J lost 1; bases outside the gene matches: 10. The CDR3 sequence is 18 residues long. The CDR3 nucleotides read TGTGCCAGCAGCTTAAGTCGGGGGCTAGCGGGGGTCCAAGAGACCCAGTACTTC. The encoded protein is CASSLSRGLAGVQETQYF.

This chain joins TRBV4-1 and TRBJ1-1; possibly TRBD1 for D (6 bases). V was pared by 3 bases and J by 3 bases, with 20 bases between. The CDR3 loop spans 17 amino acids. Germline V gene lookup returns CDR1 MGHRA and CDR2 YSYEKL. In DNA, the CDR3 is TGCGCCAGCAGCCACACCAGGGGACCATCCCGAGACACTGAAGCTTTCTTT. This sequence encodes CASSHTRGPSRDTEAFF.

This clonotype was counted a few times. J is TRBJ2-3 and V is TRBV20-1, with D unresolved. The CDR3 is 13 amino acids. Between the trimmed V and J ends, which lost 4 bases and 0 bases, there was a span of 8 bases. The germline CDR1 and CDR2 sequences are DFQATT and SNEGSKA (reference sequence). Written as DNA, the CDR3 is TGCAGTGCTACCACACCTAGCACAGATACGCAGTATTTT. Its protein is CSATTPSTDTQYF.

In this sample, this clonotype turned up a few times. The genes are TRBV5-1 and TRBJ1-4; D gene unclear. CDR3 size: 15 residues. Germline-derived CDR1 and CDR2 are SGHRS and YFSETQ. Deletions cut 0 bases from V and 10 bases from J, with 16 bases between. In nucleotides, the CDR3 is TGCGCCAGCAGCTTGGCCGGAGAGGCCATTGGAAAACTGTTTTTT. Amino acid sequence: CASSLAGEAIGKLFF. Filled out from reference TRBV5-1 and TRBJ1-4, the complete variable domain reads KAGVTQTPRYLIKTRGQQVTLSCSPISGHRSVSWYQQTPGQGLQFLFEYFSETQRNKGNFPGRFSGRQFSNSRSEMNVSTLELGDSALYLCASSLAGEAIGKLFFGSGTQLSVL.

This clonotype was picked up a small number of times. The chain recombines TRBV4-1 with TRBJ2-7; TRBD1 might be the D (5 bases). Germline V gene sequence: CDR1 MGHRA, CDR2 YSYEKL. The CDR3 is 15 residues long. Trimming took 4 bases from V and 3 from J, leaving 16 bases between them. CDR3 loop: CASSPARWGYYEQYF. The CDR3 DNA is TGCGCCAGCAGCCCGGCCAGATGGGGCTACTACGAGCAGTACTTC.

This clonotype appeared a few times. The V gene is TRBV29-1, the J gene TRBJ1-2; D call uncertain. This CDR3 contains 15 residues. The V gene lost 1 base and the J gene lost 0 bases, with 12 bases spanning the gap. CDR1 is SQVTM and CDR2 is ANQGSEA in the germline V gene. CDR3 nucleotides: TGCAGCGTTGAAGTTACGCTACCAGCTAACTATGGCTACACCTTC. This translates into CSVEVTLPANYGYTF.

This clonotype came up a few times. The chain couples TRBV20-1 to TRBJ2-7; D perhaps matches TRBD1 (6 bases). Trimming took off 5 bases at V and 1 base at J, with 15 bases between the two ends. The CDR3 loop spans 14 amino acids. Germline CDR1 is DFQATT and CDR2 is SNEGSKA (reference sequence). Here the CDR3 reads CSASSRGLSYEQYF. CDR3 DNA sequence: TGCAGTGCTTCATCCAGGGGTTTGTCCTACGAGCAGTACTTC.

This clonotype appeared a few times. V and J are TRBV7-6 and TRBJ2-1, with D tentatively TRBD2 (7 bases). CDR1 and CDR2 (germline): SGHVS, FNYEAQ. Trimming shortened V by 5 bases and J by 4 bases, and 24 bases separated the two germline ends. The CDR3 length is 18 residues. CDR3 sequence reads: CASSVVMGGRVRYNEQFF. The CDR3 DNA reads as TGTGCCAGCAGCGTCGTTATGGGGGGGCGGGTTCGGTACAATGAGCAGTTCTTC. The variable domain in full, completed from reference TRBV7-6 and TRBJ2-1, reads GAGVSQSPRYKVTKRGQDVALRCDPISGHVSLYWYRQALGQGPEFLTYFNYEAQQDKSGLPNDRFSAERPEGSISTLTIQRTEQRDSAMYRCASSVVMGGRVRYNEQFFGPGTRLTVL.

This clonotype was counted only a few times. CDR3 bases: TGTGCCAGCAGCTTTAACATGAGGACGGCGGCAGGGGATACGCAGTATTTT. Translation gives CASSFNMRTAAGDTQYF. The chain is built from TRBV11-2 and TRBJ2-3, with a weak D call TRBD1 (5 bases). The CDR3 sequence is 17 residues long. The V end was cut by 3 bases, the J end by 6 bases, with 22 bases between. Germline V gene lookup returns CDR1 SGHAT and CDR2 FQNNGV.

This clonotype was seen a few times. This chain connects TRBV7-9 to TRBJ1-5; D perhaps matches TRBD1 (5 bases). The CDR3 runs to 16 residues. V gave up 1 base and J gave up 2 bases, with 12 bases separating them. In germline, CDR1 is SEHNR, CDR2 FQNEAQ (reference sequence). CDR3 sequence (DNA): TGTGCCAGCAGCTTAGAGTCAGGGAGGGGCAATCAGCCCCAGCATTTT. Its protein product is CASSLESGRGNQPQHF.

This chain links TRBV20-1 with TRBJ2-4, with D uncertain. Germline CDR1 is DFQATT and CDR2 is SNEGSKA (reference sequence). V shed 6 bases and J shed 2 bases, with 14 bases lying between them. The length of the CDR3 is 14 residues. The CDR3 DNA sequence: TGCAGTGCGGAATCAGGTGCCTCCAAAAACATTCAGTACTTC. It is translated as CSAESGASKNIQYF.

J is TRBJ2-7 and V is TRBV28; maybe TRBD2 (5 bases). V dropped 6 bases and J dropped 1 base, with 13 bases sitting between them. This CDR3 comprises 14 residues. The germline CDR1 and CDR2 sequences are MDHEN and SYDVKM. CDR3 sequence: CASSTSTPSYEQYF. The CDR3 DNA reads as TGTGCCAGCAGCACTAGTACCCCTTCCTACGAGCAGTACTTC.

The table lists this clonotype with a few counts. The chain carries TRBV11-2 and TRBJ2-7; tentatively, D is TRBD1 or TRBD2 (5 bases each). Trimming took off 2 bases at V and 5 bases at J, with 10 bases between the two ends. The germline CDR1 and CDR2 sequences are SGHAT and FQNNGV. CDR3 length: 13 amino acids. CDR3 bases: TGTGCCAGCAGCTTAAAACCGGGACACGAGCAGTACTTC. Encoded protein: CASSLKPGHEQYF.

This clonotype has only a few counts. The V gene is TRBV27, the J gene TRBJ2-1, with 7 positions matching TRBD1. Germline V gives CDR1 MNHEY, CDR2 SMNVEV (reference sequence). This CDR3 has 17 residues. The junction had 16 bases not matched to a gene; V was cut back by 3 bases and J by 8 bases. CDR3 bases: TGTGCCAGCAGTTTTCGATTGACAGGGACCCTACTGGATGAGCAGTTCTTC. The encoded protein is CASSFRLTGTLLDEQFF.

The DNA of the CDR3 is TGTGCCAGCAGCCCTGGGACAGTCGCCGGGGAGCTGTTTTTT. Translated, it gives CASSPGTVAGELFF. The chain employs TRBV12-3 or TRBV12-4 and TRBJ2-2; 7 positions agree with TRBD1. The CDR3 runs to 14 residues. Unmatched junction bases numbered 7, after V lost 6 bases and J lost 6 bases.

Ten or more counts support this clonotype. The chain links TRBV5-1 to TRBJ2-5, with 8 bases matching TRBD2. The CDR3 runs 14 residues. Germline values: CDR1 SGHRS, CDR2 YFSETQ. The V and J ends lost 3 bases and 2 bases, in that order; junction bases with no gene match: 3. CDR3 loop: CASSSGGAQETQYF. CDR3 DNA: TGCGCCAGCAGCTCCGGGGGGGCACAAGAGACCCAGTACTTC.

The chain's CDR3 is CASSRPVEGTEAFF. The DNA of the CDR3 is TGTGCCAGCTCTCGACCGGTAGAGGGGACTGAAGCTTTCTTT. The chain employs TRBV18 and TRBJ1-1; TRBD1 is a possible D gene (5 bases). Germline-derived CDR1 and CDR2 are KGHSH and LQKENI. Trimming stripped 6 bases from V and 5 bases from J, with 16 bases between. This CDR3 is built from 14 residues. Full variable domain (remainder filled in from reference TRBV18 and TRBJ1-1): NAGVMQNPRHLVRRRGQEARLRCSPMKGHSHVYWYRQLPEEGLKFMVYLQKENIIDESGMPKERFSAEFPKEGPSILRIQQVVRGDSAAYFCASSRPVEGTEAFFGQGTRLTVV.